This T cell receptor (beta chain) came from a study of blood T cells in healthy people across ages (dated by TCRdb to 2014 to 2015). Looking at the study overall: Template switching captured roughly one uniquely barcoded TCR beta cDNA molecule per two T cells in model experiments. Two additional independent replicas of 1 million unique cDNA reads from the same blood draw were analyzed for two donors (one aged 18 to 30 and one aged 80 or older). Four age groups were formed from the donors: young (average roughly 15 years), middle-aged (around 37), aged (approximately 60) and long-lived (about 80). To avoid experimental bias, donors of different ages were distributed randomly across sequencing lanes. Using deep sequencing normalized with unique cDNA molecular identifiers, the study measured how TCR beta repertoire diversity changes with age. Beyond this particular receptor, the publication reports: There was a strong correlation between observed TCR beta diversity and the percentage of naive T cells measured by flow cytometry. Because the CMV infection status of the donors was unknown, age-related changes in expanded clonotypes may potentially have been confounded. Observed TCR beta diversity per million T cells fell roughly linearly with age, and a significant reduction was already apparent by age around 40. Total diversity estimates from one million sequenced T cells were considered lower bounds and underestimates. The long-lived group showed more naive CD4+ T cells, fewer expanded clones and increased TCR diversity than the aged group, suggesting age selection. Bulk unsorted PBMC profiling prevented conclusive comparison of naive and antigen-experienced compartments.

The donors were roughly 38 Caucasian individuals from Russia, aged roughly 6 to 100 years, who were systemically healthy. Roughly 10 milliliters of peripheral blood were collected from each donor into EDTA-treated Vacutainer tubes. Ficoll-Paque density-gradient centrifugation was used to isolate PBMCs, with at least 7 million obtained per sample. Total RNA was extracted from PBMCs with Trizol reagent, with at least 6 micrograms obtained per sample. For every donor, flow cytometry on a PBMC aliquot measured the percentage of naive CD45RAhigh/CD27high T cells. The germline V gene encodes CDR1 MDHEN and CDR2 SYDVKM. Inclusive of the bounding cysteine and phenylalanine, the CDR3 is 15 residues long. Solely the CDR3 DNA is kept, with 45 bases framed from the first base. The method behind the library was 5' RACE. TCRdb records Illumina HiSeq 2500 as the sequencer. A second 7 to 11 cycle PCR used a sample-barcoded 5' primer and a J-beta primer mix. A template-switch 5' adaptor carrying 12 random nucleotides introduced a unique molecular identifier onto each TCR beta cDNA molecule. Each sample yielded at least 2.5 million CDR3-containing paired-end reads. First-strand cDNA synthesis was performed from all RNA using the Mint cDNA synthesis kit, with priming by a TRBC-specific oligonucleotide. All cDNA was treated with uracil-DNA glycosylase and then went through a first 18-cycle PCR with the universal primers M1SS and BC2_uni_R. Per the original workflow: Normalization of each sample was performed by random selection of 1 million high-quality reads, each carrying a distinct molecular identifier. Instead of being binned into consensus sequences, reads that shared molecular identifiers were thrown out. MiTCR, run with a Q25 quality threshold and the strictest error-elimination algorithm, handled CDR3 identification, clonotype clustering and error correction. Lower-bound total TCR beta diversity was estimated with a nonparametric unseen species model using Euler transformation. Using fastp at Q25 and MiXCR, TCRdb reprocessed the public reads and kept productive beta chains. Rows with a matching CDR3 protein are joined into one entry that keeps the most common DNA and genes. None of the V and J calls come from the authors' own analysis; TCRdb made them. Present in this sample are over a million distinct CDR3 sequences, over 35% of which were seen just once. The ten largest clonotypes hold under 20% of the sample.

Concerning this clonotype: Its antigen is currently not known. No per-base quality is available; no much larger clone lies one base away.

The receptor's source is a woman aged 55-70 years in good health. Sequencing was done on a sample of blood. This receptor chain uses TRBV28 and TRBJ2-4, with the D segment identity uncertain. The J call is in doubt because the DNA end fits TRBJ2-7 better. Here is the DNA: TGTGCCAGCAGTTTAACCCCAGACAACTCCTACGAGCAGTACTTC. Its product reads: CASSLTPDNSYEQYF.